The source of this T cell receptor (beta chain) is a study of blood T cell repertoires in COVID-19. Some clones are missing from TCRdb's copy, which holds only in-frame ones; the method was immunoSEQ multiplex PCR. The table lists 200,000 to 250,000 clones, 80% to 90% of them singletons, with around 4.5% in the top ten. This clone is medium-sized within its sample. Germline and junction disagree at one end, which may indicate a read error. There are 15 residues in the CDR3. Germline V CDR1 and CDR2: MNHEY, SVGEGT. The material sequenced was peripheral blood. The chain employs TRBV6-2 or TRBV6-3 and TRBJ2-7; 8 nucleotides line up with TRBD2. The clonotype comes from a man aged 50 or older with acute or convalescent COVID-19. The DNA of the CDR3 is TGTGCCAGCAGCTACTGGCTAGCGGGTACCTACGAGCAGTACTTC. Translating it yields CASSYWLAGTYEQYF.